This T cell receptor (beta chain) was recovered during a study of blood T cell repertoires in COVID-19. Sequencing was performed with immunoSEQ multiplex PCR; in TCRdb, only in-frame clones are kept and a portion is missing. This table has 250,000 to 350,000 clones, 89% appearing once. The CDR3 extends over 12 amino acids. The germline V and J ends were trimmed by 3 bases and 14 bases, with 13 bases remaining between them. CDR1 is LGHDT and CDR2 is YNNKEL in the germline V gene (reference sequence). J is TRBJ1-4 and V is TRBV3-1 (or the pseudogene TRBV3-2); D not resolved. Sequencing was performed on peripheral blood. The TCR sequence derives from a woman aged 55-69 years with acute or convalescent COVID-19. CDR3 bases: TGTGCCAGCAGCCAGGAGGTCCCGAGGCTGTTTTTT. The encoded protein is CASSQEVPRLFF.